This T cell receptor (beta chain) appears in the sequencing data of a study of CD8 T cells in ankylosing spondylitis. This clonotype was detected only a few times. The antigen remains unidentified. CDR1 SGHRS and CDR2 YFSETQ come from the germline V gene. V shed 2 bases and J shed 0 bases, with 18 bases lying between them. The CDR3 runs 17 residues. Study conclusions and caveats: The study identified a TCR beta motif of several highly homologous variants that appeared characteristic of ankylosing spondylitis blood.

TCRdb re-called the 5' RACE reads through MiXCR, storing one row per CDR3 protein. Counted here are under 850,000 distinct CDR3 sequences, under 20% occurring once; the ten biggest clones make up about 20%. The sequence derives from a male donor with ankylosing spondylitis. The sample was blood, either unsorted or a sorted T cell fraction (not recorded which). The chain carries TRBV5-1 and TRBJ2-7; D might be TRBD2 (6 bases). CDR3 protein: CASSFPEEGMSSYEQYF. The DNA for the CDR3 is TGCGCCAGCAGCTTCCCGGAGGAGGGTATGAGCTCCTACGAGCAGTACTTC.